The 14 T cell receptor beta chains given below trace back to one sample, sequenced in a study of T cell clonality in common variable immunodeficiency. TCRdb keeps only in-frame clones here, not all; method: immunoSEQ multiplex PCR. Sampling found about 45,000 clones, none seen once. Sample: peripheral blood mononuclear cells. The receptors were gathered from a person between 18 and 69 years old in good health.

This clone appeared many times. Read sequence stops 3 residues before the CDR3 end, and the germline J gene provides the missing end. The rearrangement links TRBV9 to TRBJ1-1; the D gene is possibly TRBD1 (5 bases). CDR1 and CDR2 (germline): SGDLS, YYNGEE. CDR3 size: 13 residues. V was trimmed by 4 bases and J by 3 bases, leaving 10 bases between them. The CDR3 is CASSPRGDTEAFF. The sequenced CDR3 bases are TGTGCCAGCAGCCCCCGAGGGGACACTGAA.

This clone has a count of ten or more. From the germline J gene comes the end of the CDR3, since the read stops 3 residues before it. The chain has TRBV19 and TRBJ2-2; tentatively, D is TRBD2 (6 bases). V was cut by 4 bases and J by 2 bases, with 17 bases left in between. The CDR3 covers 17 residues. CDR1 and CDR2 from the germline V gene are LNHDA and SQIVND (reference sequence). The part of the CDR3 DNA that was read is TGTGCCAGTAGTAGGGGCACCGGGACTGCCAACACCGGGGAG. Translation gives CASSRGTGTANTGE. Given in full, the CDR3 is CASSRGTGTANTGELFF.

Many counts were recorded for this clone. The CDR3 end is not reached by the read, which stops 3 residues before it; the germline J gene fills it in. The chain uses TRBV12-3 or TRBV12-4 and TRBJ1-5; D not resolved. The V end was cut by 5 bases, the J end by 7 bases, with 15 bases between. This CDR3 comprises 14 residues. CDR3 bases read: TGTGCCAGCAGTACTTCTAGCGTCGGGCAGCCC. This encodes CASSTSSVGQP. The entire CDR3 protein is CASSTSSVGQPQHF.

This clone was picked up many times. Incomplete CDR3 DNA: TGTGCCAGCAGCTGGGGGCCGAGCGGAAATGAG. Translating gives CASSWGPSGNE. The full CDR3 protein reads CASSWGPSGNEQFF. This chain links TRBV5-5 with TRBJ2-1, with D possibly TRBD1 on 6 matching bases. Read data end 3 residues before the CDR3 end; the end is taken from the germline J gene. The V end lost 3 bases, the J end lost 7 bases, and 14 bases lay between the germline ends. The length of the CDR3 is 14 residues. CDR1 is SGHKS, CDR2 YYEKEE, per germline (reference sequence).

This clone was picked up many times. The sequenced fragment ends 3 residues before the CDR3 boundary, so the rest is inferred from the germline J gene. V usage is TRBV12-3 or TRBV12-4 and J usage is TRBJ2-7; 11 bases map to TRBD1. The CDR3 totals 15 residues. J was trimmed by 1 base and V by 7 bases; bases with no gene match: 6. This chain's CDR3 is CASNNGTGGSYEQYF. The CDR3 bases that were read are TGTGCCAGCAACAACGGGACAGGGGGATCCTACGAG.

This clone was seen ten or more times. The CDR3 sequence is CASSTGGTGEAFF. CDR3 bases read: TGTGCCAGCAGTACAGGGGGAACGGGTGAA. The chain joins TRBV27 to TRBJ1-1; 8 nucleotides agree with TRBD1. The missing CDR3 end, 3 residues past where the read stops, is filled in from the germline J gene. CDR3 length: 13 residues. Germline assignment: CDR1 MNHEY and CDR2 SMNVEV (reference sequence). The junction had 6 bases not matched to a gene; V was cut back by 5 bases and J by 7 bases.

With regard to this clone: The sequence runs out 3 residues before the end of the CDR3; the remainder is reconstructed from the germline J gene. The chain links TRBV18 to TRBJ2-1; 12 positions match TRBD2. Germline V lookup: CDR1 KGHSH, CDR2 LQKENI. With 6 bases clipped from V and 8 bases from J, the junction kept 11 bases outside the gene matches. The CDR3 covers 16 residues. The CDR3 DNA, read in part, is TGTGCCAGCTCCCCCCGAGCTCTAGCGGGGGGGCATGAG. This gives the protein CASSPRALAGGHE. The whole CDR3 sequence reads CASSPRALAGGHEQFF. The full variable domain, rest sourced from reference TRBV18 and TRBJ2-1, is NAGVMQNPRHLVRRRGQEARLRCSPMKGHSHVYWYRQLPEEGLKFMVYLQKENIIDESGMPKERFSAEFPKEGPSILRIQQVVRGDSAAYFCASSPRALAGGHEQFFGPGTRLTVL.

In this sample, this clone turned up many times. The sequence runs out 3 residues before the end of the CDR3; the remainder is reconstructed from the germline J gene. The chain links TRBV6-2 or TRBV6-3 to TRBJ2-7, with TRBD1 matching 8 bases. The CDR3 has 16 residues. The V gene's germline CDR1 is MNHEY and CDR2 SVGEGT. Losses at the gene ends were 6 bases for V and 3 bases for J; bases not matched to a gene: 13. Partial CDR3 DNA: TGTGCCAGCAGCCCCGCGGGACAGGACCCTTTCTACGAG. Translating it yields CASSPAGQDPFYE. The entire CDR3 sequence reads CASSPAGQDPFYEQYF.

This clone was seen more than once but under ten times. The read comes to an end 3 residues before the CDR3 does, leaving the germline J gene to fill in the end. The chain uses TRBV18 and TRBJ2-1, with 10 bases lining up with TRBD1. CDR3 length: 16 residues. Germline CDR1 reads KGHSH; CDR2 reads LQKENI. V lost 4 bases and J lost 8; bases outside the gene matches: 11. The CDR3 loop reads CASSLPLFGTGDEQFF. Partial CDR3 DNA: TGTGCCAGCTCACTCCCTTTATTCGGGACAGGGGATGAG. The complete variable domain, with remaining parts taken from reference TRBV18 and TRBJ2-1, reads NAGVMQNPRHLVRRRGQEARLRCSPMKGHSHVYWYRQLPEEGLKFMVYLQKENIIDESGMPKERFSAEFPKEGPSILRIQQVVRGDSAAYFCASSLPLFGTGDEQFFGPGTRLTVL.

This clone came up many times. The CDR3 end is not reached by the read, which stops 3 residues before it; the germline J gene fills it in. The rearrangement joins TRBV5-1 to TRBJ1-1; weak D call: TRBD1 (6 bases). V was shortened by 5 bases and J by 0 bases, with 14 bases between the two germline ends. Germline CDR1 reads SGHRS; CDR2 reads YFSETQ. The CDR3 runs to 15 residues. CDR3 protein: CASRRQAGMNTEAFF. The CDR3 DNA, read in part, is TGCGCCAGCAGGAGACAGGCCGGGATGAACACTGAA.

This clone was counted ten times or more. The read terminates 3 residues ahead of where the CDR3 ends, so the germline J gene completes it. The gene calls are TRBV7-9 and TRBJ1-5; TRBD1 matches 8 bases. The CDR3 totals 14 residues. CDR1 SEHNR and CDR2 FQNEAQ come from the germline V gene (reference sequence). The trim removed 6 bases at V and 5 bases at J, leaving 6 bases unmatched. CDR3 sequence reads: CASSLQGDDQPQHF. Partial CDR3 DNA: TGTGCCAGCAGTTTACAGGGGGATGATCAGCCC. Combining the CDR3 with reference TRBV7-9 and TRBJ1-5 gives the whole variable domain DTGVSQNPRHKITKRGQNVTFRCDPISEHNRLYWYRQTLGQGPEFLTYFQNEAQLEKSRLLSDRFSAERPKGSFSTLEIQRTEQGDSAMYLCASSLQGDDQPQHFGDGTRLSIL.

This clone was seen repeatedly, ten times or more. CDR3 DNA, as far as it was read: TGTGCCACCAGTGATACCCGGGGGGGGCCAGAGACC. It encodes CATSDTRGGPET. The entire CDR3 protein reads CATSDTRGGPETQYF. The chain links TRBV24-1 to TRBJ2-5; 8 nucleotides align to TRBD2. The read comes to an end 3 residues before the CDR3 does, leaving the germline J gene to fill in the end. CDR3 length: 15 residues. The V gene's germline CDR1 is KGHDR and CDR2 SFDVKD. Trimming removed 3 bases from V and 4 bases from J; junction bases left unmatched: 6.

This clone was seen ten or more times. Read sequence stops 3 residues before the CDR3 end, and the germline J gene provides the missing end. The chain recombines TRBV20-1 with TRBJ1-4, with D perhaps TRBD1 (6 bases). This CDR3 region has 15 residues. The germline V and J ends were trimmed by 3 bases and 6 bases, with 17 bases remaining between them. Germline V gene data show CDR1 as DFQATT and CDR2 as SNEGSKA (reference sequence). The CDR3 bases that were read are TGCAGTGCTAGTCGTCGGGGGCGGGGGGATGAAAAA. Translating it yields CSASRRGRGDEK. The CDR3 as a whole reads CSASRRGRGDEKLFF.

This clone came up many times. The CDR3 end lies 3 residues beyond the end of the read and is filled in from the germline J gene. The rearrangement joins TRBV28 to TRBJ2-1, with 7 bases lining up with TRBD2. The CDR3 extends over 15 amino acids. Germline CDR1 MDHEN, CDR2 SYDVKM. The V segment lost 3 bases and the J segment 2 bases; nucleotides outside the gene matches: 4. The CDR3 bases that were read are TGTGCCAGCAGTTTCGCGGGAGTGGCCTACAATGAG. Amino acid sequence: CASSFAGVAYNE. The full CDR3 protein reads CASSFAGVAYNEQFF.